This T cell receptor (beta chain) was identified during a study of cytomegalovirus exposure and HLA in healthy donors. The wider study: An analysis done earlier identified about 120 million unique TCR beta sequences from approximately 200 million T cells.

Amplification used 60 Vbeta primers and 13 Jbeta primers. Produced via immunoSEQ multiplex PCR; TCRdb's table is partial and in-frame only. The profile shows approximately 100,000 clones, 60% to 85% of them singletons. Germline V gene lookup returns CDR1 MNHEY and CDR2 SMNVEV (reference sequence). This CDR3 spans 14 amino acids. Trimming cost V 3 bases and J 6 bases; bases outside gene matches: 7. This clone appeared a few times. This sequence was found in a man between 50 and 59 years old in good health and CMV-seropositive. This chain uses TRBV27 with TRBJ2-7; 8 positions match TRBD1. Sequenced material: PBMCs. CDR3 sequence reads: CASSFVQGAGEQYF. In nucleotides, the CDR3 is TGTGCCAGCAGTTTCGTTCAGGGGGCTGGCGAGCAGTACTTC.